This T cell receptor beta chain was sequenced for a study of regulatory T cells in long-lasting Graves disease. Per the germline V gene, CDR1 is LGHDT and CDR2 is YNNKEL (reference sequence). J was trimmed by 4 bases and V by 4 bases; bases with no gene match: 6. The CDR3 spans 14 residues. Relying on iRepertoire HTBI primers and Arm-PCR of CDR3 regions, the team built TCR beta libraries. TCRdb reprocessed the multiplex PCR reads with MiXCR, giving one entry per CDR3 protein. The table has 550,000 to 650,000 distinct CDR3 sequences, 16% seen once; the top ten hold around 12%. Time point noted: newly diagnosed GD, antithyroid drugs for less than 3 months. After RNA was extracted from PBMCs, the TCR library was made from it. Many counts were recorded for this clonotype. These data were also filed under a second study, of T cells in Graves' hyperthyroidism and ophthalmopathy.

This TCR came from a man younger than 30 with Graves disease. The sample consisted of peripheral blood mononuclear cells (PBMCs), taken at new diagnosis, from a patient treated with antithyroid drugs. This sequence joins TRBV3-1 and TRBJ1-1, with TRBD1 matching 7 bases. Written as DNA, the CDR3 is TGTGCCAGCAGCCCCGCGACAGGGATCACTGAAGCTTTCTTT. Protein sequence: CASSPATGITEAFF.